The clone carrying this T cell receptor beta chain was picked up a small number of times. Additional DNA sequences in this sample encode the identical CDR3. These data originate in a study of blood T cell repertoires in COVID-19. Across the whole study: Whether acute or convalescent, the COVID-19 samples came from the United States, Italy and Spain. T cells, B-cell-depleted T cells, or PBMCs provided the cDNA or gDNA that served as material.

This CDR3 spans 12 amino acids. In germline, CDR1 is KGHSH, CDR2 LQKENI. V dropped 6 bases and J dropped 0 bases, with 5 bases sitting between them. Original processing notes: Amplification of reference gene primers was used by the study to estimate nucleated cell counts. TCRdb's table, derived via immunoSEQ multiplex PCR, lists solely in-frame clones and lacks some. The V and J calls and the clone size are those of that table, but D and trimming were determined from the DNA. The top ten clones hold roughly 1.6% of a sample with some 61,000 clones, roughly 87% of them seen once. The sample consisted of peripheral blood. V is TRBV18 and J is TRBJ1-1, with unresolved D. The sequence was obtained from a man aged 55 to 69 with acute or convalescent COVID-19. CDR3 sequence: CASSTLNTEAFF. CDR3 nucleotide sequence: TGTGCCAGCTCGACTTTGAACACTGAAGCTTTCTTT. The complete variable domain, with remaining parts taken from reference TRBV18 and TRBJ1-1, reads NAGVMQNPRHLVRRRGQEARLRCSPMKGHSHVYWYRQLPEEGLKFMVYLQKENIIDESGMPKERFSAEFPKEGPSILRIQQVVRGDSAAYFCASSTLNTEAFFGQGTRLTVV.